These 16 T cell receptor beta chains were sequenced from one sample in a study of T-cell reconstitution after alpha-beta-depleted transplantation in children. A library of TCRbeta sequences, prepared with unique molecular identifiers, was generated. TCRdb analysed the PCR reads with MiXCR anew, one entry per CDR3 protein. The sample yields fewer than 20,000 distinct CDR3 sequences, around 8.3% seen once. This specimen was PBMCs, mostly from graft donor cells, taken 60 days after TCRalphabeta/CD19-depleted stem cell transplant. These receptors were taken from a boy under two years old who had a stem cell transplant for Wiskott-Aldrich syndrome, so the T cells may come from the graft donor.

This clonotype was seen ten or more times. This chain uses TRBV2 with TRBJ2-3; 8 bases map to TRBD2. CDR3 length equals 14 residues. Germline V lookup: CDR1 SNHLY, CDR2 FYNNEI. V shed 6 bases and J 8 bases; nucleotides not matched to a gene: 10. CDR3 region: CASSGTSGVGTQYF. The CDR3 DNA sequence: TGTGCCAGCAGCGGGACTAGTGGAGTTGGTACGCAGTATTTT.

V is TRBV18 and J is TRBJ2-7; 7 bases agree with TRBD2. With 2 bases clipped from V and 3 bases from J, the junction kept 7 bases outside the gene matches. This CDR3 spans 15 amino acids. CDR1 and CDR2 (germline): KGHSH, LQKENI. The CDR3 coding sequence is TGTGCCAGCTCACCATCTAGCGGCCTTCACTACGAGCAGTACTTC. Translating gives CASSPSSGLHYEQYF. The variable domain in full, with the rest retrieved from reference TRBV18 and TRBJ2-7, is NAGVMQNPRHLVRRRGQEARLRCSPMKGHSHVYWYRQLPEEGLKFMVYLQKENIIDESGMPKERFSAEFPKEGPSILRIQQVVRGDSAAYFCASSPSSGLHYEQYFGPGTRLTVT.

This clonotype was found many times. The chain joins TRBV5-1 to TRBJ2-5; 12 nucleotides line up with TRBD1. This CDR3 spans 17 amino acids. After removal of 4 bases from V and 4 bases from J, the junction contained 11 bases not matched to a gene. Germline CDR1 SGHRS, CDR2 YFSETQ. The CDR3 DNA is TGCGCCAGCAGCCCGCCGATGGGACAGGGGGCAGGAGAGACCCAGTACTTC. Protein product: CASSPPMGQGAGETQYF.

This clonotype was found many times. V gene TRBV9 combines with J gene TRBJ1-1; D not resolved. The CDR3 has 13 amino acids. The V gene lost 0 bases and the J gene lost 4 bases, with 7 bases spanning the gap. The germline V gene has CDR1 SGDLS and CDR2 YYNGEE. The CDR3 sequence is CASSVDPFTEAFF. The CDR3 bases are TGTGCCAGCAGCGTAGATCCCTTCACTGAAGCTTTCTTT.

Ten or more counts support this clonotype. The rearrangement joins TRBV18 to TRBJ2-1; 10 bases match TRBD1. This CDR3 spans 16 amino acids. The ends lost 8 bases at V and 1 base at J; junction bases unmatched: 8. Germline V CDR1 and CDR2: KGHSH, LQKENI. CDR3 bases: TGTGCCAGCAAAACCGGGACAGGGGTATCCTACAATGAGCAGTTCTTC. It translates to CASKTGTGVSYNEQFF. Based on the CDR3 plus reference TRBV18 and TRBJ2-1, the full variable domain is NAGVMQNPRHLVRRRGQEARLRCSPMKGHSHVYWYRQLPEEGLKFMVYLQKENIIDESGMPKERFSAEFPKEGPSILRIQQVVRGDSAAYFCASKTGTGVSYNEQFFGPGTRLTVL.

This clonotype occurred many times. The chain combines TRBV6-2 or TRBV6-3 with TRBJ2-7, with 7 bases aligning to TRBD1. The CDR3 is 16 residues long. The V segment lost 0 bases and the J segment 3 bases; nucleotides outside the gene matches: 8. CDR1 and CDR2 (germline): MNHEY, SVGEGT. CDR3 sequence reads: CASSYSPATGFYEQYF. The CDR3 DNA reads TGTGCCAGCAGTTACTCGCCCGCGACAGGGTTCTACGAGCAGTACTTC.

The rearrangement uses TRBV27 and TRBJ1-5, with 7 bases that match TRBD1. CDR1 MNHEY and CDR2 SMNVEV come from the germline V gene (reference sequence). CDR3 length: 15 residues. The J segment lost 2 bases and the V segment lost 8 bases, leaving 9 bases of the junction unmatched. The CDR3: CASRAGGQGNQPQHF. The CDR3 DNA reads as TGTGCCAGCCGAGCAGGGGGGCAGGGCAATCAGCCCCAGCATTTT.

This clonotype was seen many times. V usage is TRBV10-3 and J usage is TRBJ2-2; the match to TRBD1 covers 7 bases. CDR3 length equals 13 residues. Germline lookup yields CDR1 ENHRY and CDR2 SYGVKD. Trimming at V came to 6 bases and at J to 4 bases, leaving 2 bases not matched to a gene. The CDR3 DNA is TGTGCCATCAGGGACAGGTTCACCGGGGAGCTGTTTTTT. Translated: CAIRDRFTGELFF.

This clonotype turned up a few times. The chain joins TRBV7-8 to TRBJ2-7, with 7 bases aligning to TRBD1. The CDR3 consists of 12 residues. Germline assignment: CDR1 SGHVS and CDR2 FQNEAQ. The V gene end was trimmed by 5 bases and the J gene end by 6 bases; junction bases not matched to a gene: 4. Written as DNA, the CDR3 is TGTGCCAGCAGCCCCCGGGACAGCGAGCAGTACTTC. This gives the protein CASSPRDSEQYF.

This clonotype was seen only a few times. The V call is TRBV15, the J call TRBJ1-2, with D possibly being TRBD1 (6 bases). Trimming shortened V by 0 bases and J by 2 bases, and 13 bases separated the two germline ends. CDR1 is LNHNV and CDR2 is YYDKDF in the germline V gene (reference sequence). The CDR3 totals 16 residues. The CDR3 here is CATSRDLGAINYGYTF. DNA of the CDR3: TGTGCCACCAGCAGAGATTTGGGGGCGATCAACTATGGCTACACCTTC.

This clonotype was found many times. The chain is built from TRBV6-6 and TRBJ2-3, with 8 bases fitting TRBD2. The germline CDR1 and CDR2 sequences are MNHNY and SVGAGI (reference sequence). The CDR3 covers 17 residues. Trimming cost V 0 bases and J 3 bases; bases outside gene matches: 8. DNA for the CDR3: TGTGCCAGCAGTTACTCTTTGGCGGGGGGAGGGACAGATACGCAGTATTTT. Amino acid sequence: CASSYSLAGGGTDTQYF.

In its sample, this clonotype was seen many times. The chain is built from TRBV7-9 and TRBJ2-1; D remains ambiguous. CDR3 length equals 12 residues. From germline, CDR1 is SEHNR and CDR2 FQNEAQ (reference sequence). V lost 2 bases to trimming and J lost 9 bases, with 8 bases between them. CDR3 in amino acids: CASSLKGSEQFF. CDR3 nucleotides: TGTGCCAGCAGCTTAAAGGGAAGTGAGCAGTTCTTC.

This clonotype was seen ten or more times. This chain joins TRBV5-1 and TRBJ2-5; D remains ambiguous. Per the germline V gene, CDR1 is SGHRS and CDR2 is YFSETQ. The CDR3 totals 12 residues. V shed 3 bases and J shed 0 bases, with 3 bases lying between them. CDR3 DNA: TGCGCCAGCAGCTGGGACCAAGAGACCCAGTACTTC. Translated, it gives CASSWDQETQYF. Looking up the rest from reference TRBV5-1 and TRBJ2-5 gives the full variable domain: KAGVTQTPRYLIKTRGQQVTLSCSPISGHRSVSWYQQTPGQGLQFLFEYFSETQRNKGNFPGRFSGRQFSNSRSEMNVSTLELGDSALYLCASSWDQETQYFGPGTRLLVL.

In this sample, this clonotype turned up many times. This chain connects TRBV20-1 to TRBJ2-1; 10 bases agree with TRBD2. This CDR3 contains 13 residues. Germline-derived CDR1 and CDR2 are DFQATT and SNEGSKA (reference sequence). J was trimmed by 7 bases and V by 6 bases; bases with no gene match: 6. CDR3 sequence: CSAASGRGNEQFF. As DNA, the CDR3 is TGCAGTGCAGCTAGCGGGAGAGGGAATGAGCAGTTCTTC.

This clonotype has a count of ten or more. This sequence joins TRBV12-3 or TRBV12-4 and TRBJ2-3, with TRBD2 matching 13 bases. The CDR3 covers 20 residues. Trimming took 4 bases from V and 1 from J; bases not matched to a gene: 14. CDR3 DNA: TGTGCCAGCAGTTCGCGACTAGCGGGAGGACAAGCGGAGGGCACAGATACGCAGTATTTT. This translates into CASSSRLAGGQAEGTDTQYF.

The chain combines TRBV3-1 with TRBJ2-1; D is possibly TRBD1 or TRBD2 (6 bases each). Trimming removed 4 bases at V and 5 bases at J, with 15 bases between. Germline values: CDR1 LGHDT, CDR2 YNNKEL (reference sequence). The CDR3 has 15 residues. In nucleotides, the CDR3 is TGTGCCAGCAGCCGAGGGGGGCTAGTTCACAATGAGCAGTTCTTC. Its translation is CASSRGGLVHNEQFF.